Following are 17 T cell receptor beta chains from one sample sequenced in a study of T cell responses to AZD1222 COVID-19 vaccine. This table comes from immunoSEQ multiplex PCR, and its TCRdb copy is limited to in-frame clones, with some not included. The sample carries about 180,000 clones, 92% recorded once. Sequences were derived from peripheral blood, sampled 28 days after the second AZD1222 dose. The receptors were sampled from an adult who received the AZD1222 COVID-19 vaccine.

The genes are TRBV11-2 and TRBJ2-2; 7 nucleotides align to TRBD1. This CDR3 contains 17 residues. Germline assignment: CDR1 SGHAT and CDR2 FQNNGV. The V gene end was trimmed by 3 bases and the J gene end by 6 bases; junction bases not matched to a gene: 13. The chain's CDR3 is CASSLGAGGYRAGELFF. As DNA, the CDR3 is TGTGCCAGCAGCTTGGGCGCAGGGGGTTATCGTGCCGGGGAGCTGTTTTTT. The whole variable domain, filled in from reference TRBV11-2 and TRBJ2-2, reads EAGVAQSPRYKIIEKRQSVAFWCNPISGHATLYWYQQILGQGPKLLIQFQNNGVVDDSQLPKDRFSAERLKGVDSTLKIQPAKLEDSAVYLCASSLGAGGYRAGELFFGEGSRLTVL.

V and J are TRBV7-2 and TRBJ2-7, with D unresolved. The CDR3 has 16 amino acids. Germline CDR1 is SGHTA and CDR2 is FQGNSA. The ends were cut back, 5 bases at V and 2 bases at J, with 19 bases in the middle. CDR3 sequence: CASSPDGATVAYEQYF. The CDR3 region has the DNA TGTGCCAGCAGCCCGGACGGTGCCACTGTCGCCTACGAGCAGTACTTC.

This chain uses TRBV7-9 with TRBJ2-1, with D possibly TRBD2 on 6 matching bases. The length of the CDR3 is 13 residues. Germline CDR1 SEHNR, CDR2 FQNEAQ (reference sequence). V lost 3 bases to trimming and J lost 9 bases, with 12 bases between them. The CDR3 DNA sequence: TGTGCCAGCAGCTTTTCGGGGGAGCTTGAGCAGTTCTTC. Amino acid sequence: CASSFSGELEQFF.

V and J are TRBV28 and TRBJ2-3; D is perhaps TRBD2 (5 bases). Germline CDR1 MDHEN, CDR2 SYDVKM. The length of the CDR3 is 18 residues. The V end lost 3 bases, the J end lost 0 bases, and 19 bases lay between the germline ends. For the CDR3, the DNA is TGTGCCAGCAGTTTGCACCCCGGGGAGCACACGAGCACAGATACGCAGTATTTT. Amino acids: CASSLHPGEHTSTDTQYF.

V gene TRBV12-3 or TRBV12-4 combines with J gene TRBJ2-5; D is unresolved. The CDR3 is 13 amino acids. V gave up 2 bases and J gave up 1 base, with 5 bases separating them. CDR3 sequence (DNA): TGTGCCAGCAGTTTACGGTTCCAAGAGACCCAGTACTTC. Its protein product is CASSLRFQETQYF.

This clone has only a few counts. The chain couples TRBV12-3 or TRBV12-4 to TRBJ1-1; D unclear. V dropped 5 bases and J dropped 6 bases, with 13 bases sitting between them. The CDR3 is 13 amino acids. CDR3 sequence reads: CASSPQSGAEAFF. DNA of the CDR3: TGTGCCAGCAGTCCCCAGAGTGGCGCTGAAGCTTTCTTT.

This sequence joins TRBV2 and TRBJ2-2; D is uncertain. Trimming shortened V by 8 bases and J by 1 base, and 8 bases separated the two germline ends. The CDR3 has 13 amino acids. The germline V gene encodes CDR1 SNHLY and CDR2 FYNNEI. CDR3 sequence reads: CASSNLNTGELFF. In DNA, the CDR3 is TGTGCCAGCTCCAATTTGAACACCGGGGAGCTGTTTTTT.

The rearrangement uses TRBV2 and TRBJ1-5; D gene unclear. Trimming shortened V by 6 bases and J by 2 bases, and 8 bases separated the two germline ends. The CDR3 spans 13 residues. Germline lookup yields CDR1 SNHLY and CDR2 FYNNEI. Written as DNA, the CDR3 is TGTGCCAGCAGACGGGAGGGCAATCAGCCCCAGCATTTT. Its translation: CASRREGNQPQHF. The whole variable domain, filled in from reference TRBV2 and TRBJ1-5, reads EPEVTQTPSHQVTQMGQEVILRCVPISNHLYFYWYRQILGQKVEFLVSFYNNEISEKSEIFDDQFSVERPDGSNFTLKIRSTKLEDSAMYFCASRREGNQPQHFGDGTRLSIL.

This clone was seen once. This rearrangement joins TRBV10-3 to TRBJ2-7; D gene uncertain. Germline CDR1 ENHRY, CDR2 SYGVKD. The CDR3 has 16 amino acids. V lost 0 bases to trimming and J lost 3 bases, with 15 bases between them. The CDR3 is CAISESPGSSHYEQYF. The CDR3 DNA reads as TGTGCCATCAGTGAGTCGCCCGGGTCCTCACACTACGAGCAGTACTTC.

The rearrangement uses TRBV29-1 and TRBJ2-1, with 7 bases aligning to TRBD2. The CDR3 is made up of 13 amino acids. Per the germline V gene, CDR1 is SQVTM and CDR2 is ANQGSEA. Here the CDR3 reads CSALADSYNEQFF. The CDR3 DNA follows: TGCAGTGCCCTAGCGGACTCCTACAATGAGCAGTTCTTC.

The chain recombines TRBV4-2 with TRBJ1-6; 8 bases match TRBD1. CDR1 and CDR2 (germline): LGHNA, YNFKEQ. The CDR3 has 15 amino acids. The junction had 0 bases not matched to a gene; V was cut back by 1 base and J by 4 bases. CDR3 in amino acids: CASSQGTGYNSPLHF. In DNA form, the CDR3 reads TGTGCCAGCAGCCAAGGGACAGGGTATAATTCACCCCTCCACTTT.

This rearrangement joins TRBV7-2 to TRBJ2-5; D call uncertain. The CDR3 loop spans 15 amino acids. Trimming shortened V by 0 bases and J by 2 bases, and 10 bases separated the two germline ends. The germline V gene encodes CDR1 SGHTA and CDR2 FQGNSA. The CDR3 DNA reads TGTGCCAGCAGCTTAGCGCGGTCCACTCAAGAGACCCAGTACTTC. Its translation: CASSLARSTQETQYF.

The rearrangement uses TRBV28 and TRBJ2-4; 8 positions agree with TRBD1. Germline CDR1 is MDHEN and CDR2 is SYDVKM. The CDR3 is 16 residues long. The junction had 10 bases not matched to a gene; V was cut back by 6 bases and J by 3 bases. In DNA, the CDR3 is TGTGCCAGCAGCCCAAAACACGGACAGGGCAAAAACATTCAGTACTTC. Amino acids: CASSPKHGQGKNIQYF.

This clone was seen only once. CDR3 in amino acids: CASRGIQPQHF. The CDR3 DNA is TGTGCCAGCCGTGGAATACAGCCCCAGCATTTT. This sequence joins TRBV28 and TRBJ1-5; D is uncertain. The length of the CDR3 is 11 residues. Germline V gene lookup returns CDR1 MDHEN and CDR2 SYDVKM. With 8 bases removed from V and 7 bases from J, the gap between germline ends came to 9 bases.

In this sample, this clone turned up once. The rearrangement joins TRBV18 to TRBJ1-1; no clear D. From germline, CDR1 is KGHSH and CDR2 LQKENI. The germline V and J ends were trimmed by 2 bases and 4 bases, with 5 bases remaining between them. This CDR3 spans 12 amino acids. CDR3 region: CASSPAGTEAFF. CDR3 nucleotides: TGTGCCAGCTCACCAGCGGGCACTGAAGCTTTCTTT.

The chain links TRBV6-2 or TRBV6-3 to TRBJ2-1; 9 nucleotides align to TRBD2. The CDR3 runs 16 residues. CDR1 and CDR2 from the germline V gene are MNHEY and SVGEGT. Germline trimming cut 5 bases from V and 4 bases from J; bases unmatched to any gene: 9. The CDR3 DNA sequence: TGTGCCAGCAGTCTCTCGACTAGCGGACCTTACAATGAGCAGTTCTTC. It yields the protein CASSLSTSGPYNEQFF.

This chain joins TRBV4-3 and TRBJ1-2; D might be TRBD1 (6 bases). This CDR3 spans 17 amino acids. Germline V gene sequence: CDR1 LGHNA, CDR2 YSLEER. Trimming shortened V by 0 bases and J by 0 bases, and 14 bases separated the two germline ends. The CDR3 region has the DNA TGCGCCAGCAGCCAAGATGGGGGCTGGGGAGCTAACTATGGCTACACCTTC. Translating it yields CASSQDGGWGANYGYTF.